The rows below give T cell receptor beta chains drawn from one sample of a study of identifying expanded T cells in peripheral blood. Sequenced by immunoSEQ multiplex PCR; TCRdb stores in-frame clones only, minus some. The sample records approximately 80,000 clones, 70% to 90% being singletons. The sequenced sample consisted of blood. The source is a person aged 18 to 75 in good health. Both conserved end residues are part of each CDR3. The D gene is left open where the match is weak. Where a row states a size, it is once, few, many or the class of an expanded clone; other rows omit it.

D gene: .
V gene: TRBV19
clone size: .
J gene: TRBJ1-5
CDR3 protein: CASRIEAYSNQPQHF
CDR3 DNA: TGTGCCAGTAGGATAGAGGCCTATAGCAATCAGCCCCAGCATTTT

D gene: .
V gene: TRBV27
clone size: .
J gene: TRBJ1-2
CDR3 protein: CASSLLAQGGYTF
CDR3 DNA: TGTGCCAGCAGTCTCTTAGCCCAGGGTGGCTACACCTTC

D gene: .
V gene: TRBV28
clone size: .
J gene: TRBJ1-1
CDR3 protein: CASSLRTFLNTEAFF
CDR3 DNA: TGTGCCAGCAGTTTGCGGACATTCTTGAACACTGAAGCTTTCTTT

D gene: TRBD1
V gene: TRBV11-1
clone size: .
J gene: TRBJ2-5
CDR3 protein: CASSLARGPVETQYF
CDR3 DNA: TGTGCCAGCAGCTTGGCCAGGGGGCCTGTAGAGACCCAGTACTTC

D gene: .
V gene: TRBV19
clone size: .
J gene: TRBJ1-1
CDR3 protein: CASSMGGGSTEAFF
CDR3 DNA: TGTGCCAGTAGTATGGGCGGGGGAAGCACTGAAGCTTTCTTT

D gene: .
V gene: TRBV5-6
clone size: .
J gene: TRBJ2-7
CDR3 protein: CASSSGTALFEQYF
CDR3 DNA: TGTGCCAGCAGCTCAGGGACGGCCCTCTTCGAGCAGTACTTC

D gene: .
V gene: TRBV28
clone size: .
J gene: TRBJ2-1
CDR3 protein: CASSQAVKEQFF
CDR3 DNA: TGTGCCAGCAGTCAAGCCGTTAAGGAGCAGTTCTTC

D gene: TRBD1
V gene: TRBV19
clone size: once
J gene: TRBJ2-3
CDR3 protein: CASSILDRGLLEEDTQYF
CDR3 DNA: TGTGCCAGTAGTATATTGGACAGGGGGCTCCTTGAAGAGGATACGCAGTATTTT

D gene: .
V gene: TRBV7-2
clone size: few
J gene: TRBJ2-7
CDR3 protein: CASSLEGASSAYEQYF
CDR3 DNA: TGTGCCAGCAGCTTAGAAGGAGCTAGCAGCGCCTACGAGCAGTACTTC

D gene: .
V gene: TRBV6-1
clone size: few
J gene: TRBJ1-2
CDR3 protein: CASSEEGLGYGYTF
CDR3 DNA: TGTGCCAGCAGTGAAGAGGGCTTGGGCTATGGCTACACCTTC

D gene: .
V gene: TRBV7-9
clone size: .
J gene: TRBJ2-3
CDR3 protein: CASSSEYRTIADTQYF
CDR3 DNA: TGTGCCAGCAGCTCCGAATACCGGACTATCGCAGATACGCAGTATTTT

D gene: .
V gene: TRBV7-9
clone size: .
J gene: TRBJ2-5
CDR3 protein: CASSLSAPQGETQYF
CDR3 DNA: TGTGCCAGCAGCTTATCGGCACCCCAGGGGGAGACCCAGTACTTC

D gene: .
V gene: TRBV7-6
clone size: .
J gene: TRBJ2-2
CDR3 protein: CASSLARDRGLETGELFF
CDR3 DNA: TGTGCCAGCAGCTTAGCGCGGGATAGGGGGCTGGAGACCGGGGAGCTGTTTTTT

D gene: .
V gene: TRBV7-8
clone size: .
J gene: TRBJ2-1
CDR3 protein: CASSLTLGGAHEQFF
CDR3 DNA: TGTGCCAGCAGCTTAACCCTAGGGGGGGCTCATGAGCAGTTCTTC

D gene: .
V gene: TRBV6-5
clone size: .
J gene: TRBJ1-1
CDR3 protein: CASSYSTPSEAFF
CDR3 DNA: TGTGCCAGCAGTTACTCGACCCCCTCTGAAGCTTTCTTT

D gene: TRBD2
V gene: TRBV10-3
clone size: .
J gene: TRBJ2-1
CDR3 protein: CAISGGRRDNEQFF
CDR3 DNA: TGTGCCATCAGCGGCGGGAGAAGGGACAATGAGCAGTTCTTC